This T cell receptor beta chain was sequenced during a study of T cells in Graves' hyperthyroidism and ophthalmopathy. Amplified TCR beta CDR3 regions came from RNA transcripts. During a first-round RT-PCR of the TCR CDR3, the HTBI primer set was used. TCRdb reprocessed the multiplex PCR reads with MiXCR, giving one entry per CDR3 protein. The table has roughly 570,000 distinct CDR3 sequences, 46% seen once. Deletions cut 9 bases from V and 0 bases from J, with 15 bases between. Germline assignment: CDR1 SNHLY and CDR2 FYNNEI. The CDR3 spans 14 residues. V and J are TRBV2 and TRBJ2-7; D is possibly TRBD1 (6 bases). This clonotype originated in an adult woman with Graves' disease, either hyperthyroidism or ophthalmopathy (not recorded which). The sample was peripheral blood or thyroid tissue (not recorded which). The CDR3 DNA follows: TGTGCCAGGACCCCCTGGGACAACTCCTACGAGCAGTACTTC. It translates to CARTPWDNSYEQYF. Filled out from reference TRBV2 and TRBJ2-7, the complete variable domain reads EPEVTQTPSHQVTQMGQEVILRCVPISNHLYFYWYRQILGQKVEFLVSFYNNEISEKSEIFDDQFSVERPDGSNFTLKIRSTKLEDSAMYFCARTPWDNSYEQYFGPGTRLTVT.